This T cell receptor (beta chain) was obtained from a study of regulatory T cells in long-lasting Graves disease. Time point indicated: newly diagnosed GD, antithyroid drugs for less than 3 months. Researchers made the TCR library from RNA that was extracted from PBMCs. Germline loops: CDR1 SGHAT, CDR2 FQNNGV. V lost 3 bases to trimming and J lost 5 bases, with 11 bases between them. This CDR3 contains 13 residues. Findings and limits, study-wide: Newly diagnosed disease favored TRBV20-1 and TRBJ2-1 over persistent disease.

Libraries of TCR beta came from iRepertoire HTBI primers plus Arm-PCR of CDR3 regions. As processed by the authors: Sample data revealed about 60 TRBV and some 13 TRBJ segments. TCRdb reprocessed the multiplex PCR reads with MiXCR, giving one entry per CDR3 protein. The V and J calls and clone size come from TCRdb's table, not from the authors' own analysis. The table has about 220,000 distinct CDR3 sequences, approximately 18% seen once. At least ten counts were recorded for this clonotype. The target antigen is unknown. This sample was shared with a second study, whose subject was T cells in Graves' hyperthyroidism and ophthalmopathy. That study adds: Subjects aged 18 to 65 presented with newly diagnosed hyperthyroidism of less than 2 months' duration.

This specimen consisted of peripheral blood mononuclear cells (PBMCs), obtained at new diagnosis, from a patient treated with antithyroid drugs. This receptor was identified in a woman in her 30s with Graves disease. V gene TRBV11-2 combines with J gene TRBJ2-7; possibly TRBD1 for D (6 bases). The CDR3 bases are TGTGCCAGCAGCTTCAGGGGATGGGACGAGCAGTACTTC. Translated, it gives CASSFRGWDEQYF. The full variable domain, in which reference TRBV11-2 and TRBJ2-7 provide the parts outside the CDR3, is EAGVAQSPRYKIIEKRQSVAFWCNPISGHATLYWYQQILGQGPKLLIQFQNNGVVDDSQLPKDRFSAERLKGVDSTLKIQPAKLEDSAVYLCASSFRGWDEQYFGPGTRLTVT.